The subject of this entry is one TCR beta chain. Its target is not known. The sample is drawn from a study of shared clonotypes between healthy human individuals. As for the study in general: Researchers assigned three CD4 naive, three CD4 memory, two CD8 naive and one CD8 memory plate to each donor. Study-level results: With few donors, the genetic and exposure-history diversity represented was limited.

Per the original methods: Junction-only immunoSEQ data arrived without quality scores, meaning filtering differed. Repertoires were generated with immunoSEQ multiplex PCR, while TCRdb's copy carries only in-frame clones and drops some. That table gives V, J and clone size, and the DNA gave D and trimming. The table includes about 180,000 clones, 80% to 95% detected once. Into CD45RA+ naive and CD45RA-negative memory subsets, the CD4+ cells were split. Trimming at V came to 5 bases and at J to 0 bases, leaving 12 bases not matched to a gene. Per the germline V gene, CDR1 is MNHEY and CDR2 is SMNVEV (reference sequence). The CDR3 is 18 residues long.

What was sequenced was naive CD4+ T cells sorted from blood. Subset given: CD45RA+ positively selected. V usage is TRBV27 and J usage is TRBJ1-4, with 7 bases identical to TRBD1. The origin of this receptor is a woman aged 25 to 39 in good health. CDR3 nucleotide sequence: TGTGCCAGCAGTCCCTCACAGGGGTTTCTAGCAACTAATGAAAAACTGTTTTTT. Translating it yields CASSPSQGFLATNEKLFF.